These 15 T cell receptor beta chains were sequenced from one sample in a study of blood T cell repertoires in COVID-19. Clones were sequenced by immunoSEQ multiplex PCR, and TCRdb holds only the in-frame ones, with some missing. The sample includes about 400,000 clones, less than 90% of them seen just once. The sequencing input was peripheral blood. The receptors originated from a woman in her sixties with COVID-19, enrolled during active disease.

V and J are TRBV7-8 and TRBJ2-7; a weak D match, TRBD1 (5 bases). Looked up from germline, CDR1 is SGHVS and CDR2 is FQNEAQ. The CDR3 is 13 amino acids. V was clipped by 6 bases and J by 2 bases, with 11 bases between them. The CDR3 loop reads CASRQGAAYEQYF. Written as DNA, the CDR3 is TGTGCCAGCAGACAAGGGGCAGCCTACGAGCAGTACTTC.

This chain links TRBV6-5 with TRBJ1-2, with D possibly being TRBD1 (5 bases). This CDR3 region has 14 residues. The V gene lost 6 bases and the J gene lost 7 bases, with 18 bases spanning the gap. The germline V gene encodes CDR1 MNHEY and CDR2 SVGAGI. The CDR3 spells CASSRGMWGSGYTF. The CDR3, as DNA: TGTGCCAGCAGCCGGGGGATGTGGGGTAGTGGCTACACCTTC.

This clone has only one observation. The genes are TRBV7-3 and TRBJ2-3; a possible D gene is TRBD2 (5 bases). Germline V gene lookup returns CDR1 SGHTA and CDR2 FQGTGA. V dropped 5 bases and J dropped 5 bases, with 14 bases sitting between them. The CDR3 length is 14 residues. The CDR3 loop is CASSTRAWGDTQYF. Here the CDR3 DNA reads TGTGCCAGCAGCACTAGGGCCTGGGGAGATACGCAGTATTTT.

This clone was picked up many times. The chain has TRBV3-1 (or the pseudogene TRBV3-2) and TRBJ1-3, with TRBD1 matching over 7 bases. This CDR3 is 15 amino acids long. With V trimmed by 1 base and J by 4 bases, 4 bases remained unmatched. Germline V gives CDR1 LGHDT, CDR2 YNNKEL (reference sequence). Here the CDR3 DNA reads TGTGCCAGCAGCCAAGTGGTGACAGGGGGAAACACCATATATTTT. Translating gives CASSQVVTGGNTIYF.

The chain is built from TRBV7-8 and TRBJ2-1; 11 bases match TRBD2. V lost 3 bases and J lost 8; bases outside the gene matches: 9. Germline V gene lookup returns CDR1 SGHVS and CDR2 FQNEAQ. This CDR3 has 16 amino acids. The CDR3 sequence is CASSFPLAGGLDEQFF. The CDR3 region has the DNA TGTGCCAGCAGCTTCCCTCTAGCGGGGGGCCTCGATGAGCAGTTCTTC.

The V call is TRBV9, the J call TRBJ1-6, with D uncertain. V was cut by 2 bases and J by 6 bases, with 15 bases left in between. Germline CDR1 reads SGDLS; CDR2 reads YYNGEE. This CDR3 comprises 16 residues. DNA of the CDR3: TGTGCCAGCAGCGTCCGGGAAGCAGACGTTAATTCACCCCTCCACTTT. Amino acid sequence: CASSVREADVNSPLHF.

Only one count was recorded for this clone. The chain has TRBV4-1 and TRBJ2-1; 9 positions match TRBD2. J lost 8 bases, V lost 0 bases, and 8 bases had no gene match. This CDR3 is 16 amino acids long. In germline, CDR1 is MGHRA, CDR2 YSYEKL. The CDR3 is CASSQDLLAGRYEQFF. CDR3 bases: TGCGCCAGCAGCCAAGATCTACTAGCGGGCCGGTATGAGCAGTTCTTC.

The genes are TRBV9 and TRBJ2-5; 8 nucleotides line up with TRBD1. Germline values: CDR1 SGDLS, CDR2 YYNGEE. This CDR3 has 14 amino acids. With V trimmed by 3 bases and J by 2 bases, 3 bases remained unmatched. The CDR3 spells CASSATGAQETQYF. CDR3 coding DNA: TGTGCCAGCAGCGCGACAGGGGCGCAAGAGACCCAGTACTTC.

The chain joins TRBV27 to TRBJ1-2; D gene ambiguous. With 5 bases removed from V and 8 bases from J, the gap between germline ends came to 18 bases. The germline CDR1 and CDR2 sequences are MNHEY and SMNVEV (reference sequence). This CDR3 contains 14 residues. The CDR3 sequence is CASSPHIPGGGYTF. In DNA form, the CDR3 reads TGTGCCAGCAGTCCGCACATCCCGGGAGGCGGCTACACCTTC.

The chain employs TRBV7-8 and TRBJ1-1; 10 bases fit TRBD1. Germline lookup yields CDR1 SGHVS and CDR2 FQNEAQ. The CDR3 consists of 15 residues. The J segment lost 6 bases and the V segment lost 5 bases, leaving 9 bases of the junction unmatched. The CDR3 nucleotides are TGTGCCAGCAGCCCGCGGACAGGGGGTATTTCTGAAGCTTTCTTT. It specifies CASSPRTGGISEAFF.

This clone was picked up a small number of times. This chain links TRBV29-1 with TRBJ1-2, with D tentatively TRBD1 (5 bases). Trimming took off 3 bases at V and 4 bases at J, with 12 bases between the two ends. The CDR3 consists of 13 residues. Germline values: CDR1 SQVTM, CDR2 ANQGSEA. CDR3 nucleotide sequence: TGCAGCGTTGAGGGGGTGACTAGCTATGGCTACACCTTC. This sequence encodes CSVEGVTSYGYTF.

The genes are TRBV6-2 or TRBV6-3 and TRBJ2-5, with 10 bases identical to TRBD2. Germline CDR1 reads MNHEY; CDR2 reads SVGEGT. V was clipped by 2 bases and J by 4 bases; unmatched bases: 7. This CDR3 is 16 amino acids long. CDR3 region: CASSYGAGGPGETQYF. Here the CDR3 DNA reads TGTGCCAGCAGTTACGGAGCGGGGGGGCCGGGAGAGACCCAGTACTTC.

The rearrangement uses TRBV30 and TRBJ1-2; D not certain. The V end was cut by 2 bases, the J end by 6 bases, with 10 bases between. Germline CDR1 is GTSNPN and CDR2 is SVGIG (reference sequence). The CDR3 totals 12 residues. CDR3 sequence (DNA): TGTGCCTGGAGTAGGAACGGGAATGGCTACACCTTC. This gives the protein CAWSRNGNGYTF.

There are many counts of this clone. V is TRBV9 and J is TRBJ2-7; TRBD2 is a possible D gene (6 bases). Germline CDR1 is SGDLS and CDR2 is YYNGEE. The CDR3 contains 14 residues. Trimming removed 0 bases at V and 4 bases at J, with 11 bases between. Here the CDR3 reads CASSVGAGWYEQYF. The CDR3 DNA follows: TGTGCCAGCAGCGTAGGGGCGGGGTGGTACGAGCAGTACTTC.

The genes are TRBV6-2 or TRBV6-3 and TRBJ1-6; D is undetermined. Germline CDR1 is MNHEY and CDR2 is SVGEGT. The V end was cut by 0 bases, the J end by 8 bases, with 2 bases between. This CDR3 comprises 12 residues. CDR3 DNA: TGTGCCAGCAGTTACTCCGATTCACCCCTCCACTTT. Its translation: CASSYSDSPLHF.